The 30 T cell receptor beta chains reported below all come from one sample, sequenced in a study of blood T cell repertoires in COVID-19. Assay: immunoSEQ multiplex PCR; the TCRdb copy retains only in-frame clones and omits some. The table includes fewer than 60,000 clones, about 85% detected once. Sequencing was performed on peripheral blood. The receptors here all came from a man aged 55 to 70 with acute or convalescent COVID-19.

This clone was picked up one time. The gene calls are TRBV6-5 and TRBJ1-2; D is possibly TRBD1 (6 bases). Trimming pared 5 bases from V and 8 bases from J, leaving 15 bases between. This CDR3 spans 13 amino acids. Per the germline V gene, CDR1 is MNHEY and CDR2 is SVGAGI. The CDR3 coding sequence is TGTGCCAGCAGTCTGCCCGGGGGGCGCGGCTACACCTTC. Protein product: CASSLPGGRGYTF.

The rearrangement links TRBV13 to TRBJ2-2; the D is unclear. CDR1 and CDR2 (germline): PRHDT, FYEKMQ (reference sequence). The CDR3 spans 14 residues. Trimming took off 1 base at V and 4 bases at J, with 7 bases between the two ends. The CDR3 nucleotides are TGTGCCAGCAGCTTAGACCTAGGCACCGGGGAGCTGTTTTTT. Protein: CASSLDLGTGELFF.

The rearrangement uses TRBV2 and TRBJ2-2, with 7 bases that match TRBD2. CDR3 size: 14 residues. Germline CDR1 and CDR2: SNHLY and FYNNEI. With V trimmed by 10 bases and J by 5 bases, 10 bases remained unmatched. The CDR3 reads CAKERGSGTGELFF. In nucleotides, the CDR3 is TGTGCCAAGGAGCGGGGTTCGGGGACCGGGGAGCTGTTTTTT.

The chain employs TRBV15 and TRBJ2-7; 12 bases align to TRBD2. Trimming removed 5 bases from V and 5 bases from J; junction bases left unmatched: 7. CDR1 and CDR2 (germline): LNHNV, YYDKDF (reference sequence). CDR3 length equals 15 residues. The CDR3 sequence: CATSRITSGRNEQYF. CDR3 DNA: TGTGCCACCAGCCGTATAACTAGCGGGAGGAACGAGCAGTACTTC.

V and J are TRBV5-1 and TRBJ2-7; D might be TRBD2 (5 bases). V was trimmed by 3 bases and J by 3 bases, leaving 13 bases between them. This CDR3 is built from 14 residues. Germline assignment: CDR1 SGHRS and CDR2 YFSETQ. The CDR3 region has the DNA TGCGCCAGCAGCTATTCGCTAGCTAGCTACGAGCAGTACTTC. It yields the protein CASSYSLASYEQYF.

The rearrangement uses TRBV3-1 (or the pseudogene TRBV3-2) and TRBJ2-1, with D possibly matching TRBD1 (7 bases). Trimming removed 4 bases at V and 9 bases at J, with 16 bases between. The CDR3 sequence is 14 residues long. Germline V gives CDR1 LGHDT, CDR2 YNNKEL (reference sequence). CDR3 sequence reads: CASSRGQVGGEQFF. CDR3 DNA sequence: TGTGCCAGCAGCCGAGGACAGGTGGGAGGTGAGCAGTTCTTC.

The chain joins TRBV15 to TRBJ1-1; no clear D gene. This CDR3 has 13 amino acids. Trimming removed 0 bases at V and 10 bases at J, with 12 bases between. The V gene's germline CDR1 is LNHNV and CDR2 YYDKDF (reference sequence). The CDR3 nucleotides are TGTGCCACCAGCAGAGATCAGGCAATTGGAGCTTTCTTT. Its translation: CATSRDQAIGAFF.

This clone was seen just once. The chain recombines TRBV5-4 with TRBJ1-4; 7 bases align to TRBD1. Looked up from germline, CDR1 is SGHNT and CDR2 is YYREEE (reference sequence). V was clipped by 4 bases and J by 4 bases; unmatched bases: 13. The CDR3 spans 17 residues. As DNA, the CDR3 is TGTGCCAGCAGCCCACGTCCCGGGACAGCCCGTAATGAAAAACTGTTTTTT. Its translation: CASSPRPGTARNEKLFF.

The gene calls are TRBV2 and TRBJ1-3; D gene ambiguous. V lost 0 bases and J 0 bases, leaving 9 bases between the germline ends. This CDR3 has 16 amino acids. Germline-derived CDR1 and CDR2 are SNHLY and FYNNEI. The CDR3 DNA follows: TGTGCCAGCAGTGAAGCAGAACTTCTCTCTGGAAACACCATATATTTT. Translation gives CASSEAELLSGNTIYF.

The rearrangement links TRBV7-2 to TRBJ2-3; maybe TRBD2 (5 bases). From germline, CDR1 is SGHTA and CDR2 FQGNSA. V lost 0 bases, J lost 3 bases, and 10 bases lay in between. The CDR3 is 15 residues long. CDR3 DNA: TGTGCCAGCAGCTTAGCAGTTCGGGGAACAGATACGCAGTATTTT. This sequence encodes CASSLAVRGTDTQYF.

The chain uses TRBV28 and TRBJ1-4; D gene ambiguous. The germline V gene encodes CDR1 MDHEN and CDR2 SYDVKM. The CDR3 covers 15 residues. Trimming shortened V by 1 base and J by 7 bases, and 13 bases separated the two germline ends. This CDR3 is CASSLSAGRIEKLFF. As DNA, the CDR3 is TGTGCCAGCAGTTTATCGGCAGGCCGTATTGAAAAACTGTTTTTT.

The rearrangement uses TRBV3-1 (or the pseudogene TRBV3-2) and TRBJ1-1, with D hard to call. CDR3 length: 12 amino acids. CDR1 is LGHDT, CDR2 YNNKEL, per germline (reference sequence). V lost 3 bases, J lost 5 bases, and 7 bases lay in between. CDR3 in DNA: TGTGCCAGCAGCCACGGGTGGACTGAAGCTTTCTTT. Its translation is CASSHGWTEAFF.

This chain joins TRBV11-2 and TRBJ1-3; 9 bases are a match to TRBD1. With V trimmed by 5 bases and J by 0 bases, 8 bases remained unmatched. Germline V gene data show CDR1 as SGHAT and CDR2 as FQNNGV. CDR3 length: 17 amino acids. CDR3 DNA: TGTGCCAGCAGCAAGCGGACAGGGGATAGCTCTGGAAACACCATATATTTT. Translation: CASSKRTGDSSGNTIYF.

V gene TRBV6-5 combines with J gene TRBJ2-4, with 8 positions matching TRBD1. After removal of 7 bases from V and 6 bases from J, the junction contained 8 bases not matched to a gene. CDR1 and CDR2 (germline): MNHEY, SVGAGI. The CDR3 runs to 14 residues. CDR3 sequence: CASTMDRVGNIQYF. CDR3 nucleotide sequence: TGTGCCAGCACCATGGACAGGGTAGGAAACATTCAGTACTTC.

V gene TRBV28 combines with J gene TRBJ2-1; 11 nucleotides line up with TRBD2. The CDR3 totals 15 residues. CDR1 is MDHEN, CDR2 SYDVKM, per germline. Trimming took 5 bases from V and 2 from J; bases not matched to a gene: 2. The CDR3 is CASSVAGGPYNEQFF. DNA for the CDR3: TGTGCCAGCAGTGTAGCGGGAGGGCCCTACAATGAGCAGTTCTTC.

The chain couples TRBV13 to TRBJ2-2, with a weak D call TRBD1 (6 bases). This CDR3 comprises 12 residues. The V gene lost 5 bases and the J gene lost 7 bases, with 8 bases spanning the gap. Germline assignment: CDR1 PRHDT and CDR2 FYEKMQ (reference sequence). The CDR3 reads CASSPQGGELFF. The CDR3 nucleotides are TGTGCCAGCAGCCCACAGGGCGGGGAGCTGTTTTTT. Looking up the rest from reference TRBV13 and TRBJ2-2 gives the full variable domain: AAGVIQSPRHLIKEKRETATLKCYPIPRHDTVYWYQQGPGQDPQFLISFYEKMQSDKGSIPDRFSAQQFSDYHSELNMSSLELGDSALYFCASSPQGGELFFGEGSRLTVL.

The rearrangement joins TRBV24-1 to TRBJ1-6; D not certain. The CDR3 is 17 amino acids. Germline V gives CDR1 KGHDR, CDR2 SFDVKD. Trimming cost V 7 bases and J 8 bases, with 23 bases left between them. This chain's CDR3 is CATRTPLTSQSHSPLHF. Written as DNA, the CDR3 is TGTGCCACCAGGACCCCCCTGACATCCCAATCACATTCACCCCTCCACTTT.

The J gene is TRBJ2-7, the V gene TRBV28, with D perhaps TRBD1 (5 bases). Per germline, CDR1 MDHEN and CDR2 SYDVKM. This CDR3 spans 12 amino acids. V was trimmed by 8 bases and J by 6 bases, leaving 14 bases between them. The CDR3 loop reads CASWKGRGEQYF. CDR3 sequence (DNA): TGTGCCAGCTGGAAGGGAAGGGGCGAGCAGTACTTC.

The gene calls are TRBV5-1 and TRBJ1-3; D possibly corresponds to TRBD1 (6 bases). From germline, CDR1 is SGHRS and CDR2 YFSETQ. V was trimmed by 1 base and J by 0 bases, leaving 8 bases between them. The CDR3 is 15 residues long. The CDR3 loop is CASSLQGFSGNTIYF. CDR3 DNA sequence: TGCGCCAGCAGCTTGCAGGGGTTCTCTGGAAACACCATATATTTT.

This clone is judged medium-sized (0.01 to 0.1%). The V call is TRBV10-2, the J call TRBJ1-4, with 9 bases aligning to TRBD1. CDR1 and CDR2 (germline): WSHSY, SAAADI. V lost 6 bases, J lost 7 bases, and 9 bases stayed unmatched. CDR3 length: 15 amino acids. The CDR3 sequence is CASSGRTGVREKLFF. As DNA, the CDR3 is TGCGCCAGCAGCGGGAGGACAGGGGTCCGTGAAAAACTGTTTTTT.

The V gene is TRBV14, the J gene TRBJ2-7; 7 bases fit TRBD1. Germline V gene sequence: CDR1 SGHDN, CDR2 FVKESK. The CDR3 consists of 16 residues. Trimming cost V 0 bases and J 0 bases; bases outside gene matches: 5. The CDR3 region is CASSQDKTGHSYEQYF. CDR3 nucleotides: TGTGCCAGCAGCCAAGATAAGACAGGGCACTCCTACGAGCAGTACTTC.

V is TRBV3-1 (or the pseudogene TRBV3-2) and J is TRBJ2-7; 14 bases are a match to TRBD2. The length of the CDR3 is 14 residues. Germline V lookup: CDR1 LGHDT, CDR2 YNNKEL (reference sequence). The ends lost 4 bases at V and 4 bases at J; junction bases unmatched: 0. The CDR3 region is CASSRLAGGYEQYF. The CDR3 DNA sequence: TGTGCCAGCAGCCGACTAGCGGGAGGGTACGAGCAGTACTTC.

The gene calls are TRBV3-1 (or the pseudogene TRBV3-2) and TRBJ2-3, with D uncertain. CDR1 and CDR2 (germline): LGHDT, YNNKEL (reference sequence). Trimming cost V 1 base and J 4 bases, with 9 bases left between them. The CDR3 has 14 residues. The CDR3 region is CASSQVSEADTQYF. Here the CDR3 DNA reads TGTGCCAGCAGCCAAGTGAGCGAGGCAGATACGCAGTATTTT.

This CDR3 is CASGSRGTYEQYF. The CDR3 bases are TGTGCCAGCGGCAGCAGGGGGACCTACGAGCAGTACTTC. The V call is TRBV5-8, the J call TRBJ2-7, with 7 bases identical to TRBD1. CDR1 and CDR2 from the germline V gene are SGHTS and YDEGEE. This CDR3 comprises 13 residues. J gave up 2 bases and V 7 bases, and 6 bases lay outside the gene matches.

The chain employs TRBV6-5 and TRBJ1-2; D uncertain. Trimming stripped 3 bases from V and 2 bases from J, with 13 bases between. This CDR3 region has 15 residues. Looked up from germline, CDR1 is MNHEY and CDR2 is SVGAGI. The CDR3 nucleotides are TGTGCCAGCAGTTATTCGGATCGGGGAAACTATGGCTACACCTTC. Residues: CASSYSDRGNYGYTF.

The chain combines TRBV2 with TRBJ2-7; possible D gene TRBD1, 5 bases. This CDR3 contains 14 residues. V was cut by 7 bases and J by 7 bases, with 20 bases left in between. Germline values: CDR1 SNHLY, CDR2 FYNNEI. This CDR3 is CASKGPGLGREQYF. As DNA, the CDR3 is TGTGCCAGCAAGGGGCCAGGCTTAGGTAGAGAGCAGTACTTC.

This clone has just one count. The chain couples TRBV9 to TRBJ1-2; a possible D gene is TRBD1 (5 bases). Germline assignment: CDR1 SGDLS and CDR2 YYNGEE. CDR3 length equals 16 residues. Deletions cut 0 bases from V and 3 bases from J, with 15 bases between. The CDR3 DNA follows: TGTGCCAGCAGCGTAGGAGGTGGGGCAGGAGACTATGGCTACACCTTC. The encoded protein is CASSVGGGAGDYGYTF.

The chain links TRBV18 to TRBJ2-7, with 10 bases lining up with TRBD2. V lost 0 bases and J lost 5; bases outside the gene matches: 7. The V gene's germline CDR1 is KGHSH and CDR2 LQKENI. This CDR3 has 16 residues. CDR3 loop: CASSPPGAGGPHEQYF. DNA for the CDR3: TGTGCCAGCTCACCACCGGGAGCGGGAGGGCCCCACGAGCAGTACTTC.

The chain is built from TRBV28 and TRBJ1-2; D is ambiguous. Germline CDR1 MDHEN, CDR2 SYDVKM. Trimming cost V 7 bases and J 4 bases, with 19 bases left between them. This CDR3 contains 15 residues. CDR3 coding DNA: TGTGCCAGCACCCCACGCCGGGGAAACATCTATGGCTACACCTTC. Its protein is CASTPRRGNIYGYTF.

The chain uses TRBV2 and TRBJ2-1; no firm D call. V shed 3 bases and J shed 6 bases, with 6 bases lying between them. This CDR3 spans 12 amino acids. Germline V gives CDR1 SNHLY, CDR2 FYNNEI. As DNA, the CDR3 is TGTGCCAGCAGTGACCGTGTCAATGAGCAGTTCTTC. Its translation is CASSDRVNEQFF.